The 8 T cell receptor beta chains below all came from one sample that was sequenced in a study of blood T cell repertoires in COVID-19. Some clones are missing from TCRdb's copy, which holds only in-frame ones; the method was immunoSEQ multiplex PCR. This table holds over 60,000 clones, approximately 90% found once. Material: peripheral blood. The source of these receptors is a man aged 65 to 85 with active or convalescent COVID-19.

This sequence joins TRBV28 and TRBJ2-3; 16 nucleotides align to TRBD2. With V trimmed by 0 bases and J by 6 bases, 12 bases remained unmatched. There are 20 residues in the CDR3. Germline V gene sequence: CDR1 MDHEN, CDR2 SYDVKM. The CDR3 sequence: CASSLWSGTSGRAAGDTQYF. The CDR3 nucleotides read TGTGCCAGCAGTTTATGGTCCGGGACTAGCGGGAGGGCCGCGGGGGATACGCAGTATTTT.

The gene calls are TRBV9 and TRBJ1-3, with D possibly matching TRBD1 (5 bases). The CDR3 covers 14 residues. V lost 0 bases and J lost 8, with 12 bases in between. Germline CDR1 is SGDLS and CDR2 is YYNGEE. Here the CDR3 reads CASSVGQYSDTIYF. CDR3 bases: TGTGCCAGCAGCGTAGGACAGTATTCGGACACCATATATTTT.

This sequence joins TRBV3-1 (or the pseudogene TRBV3-2) and TRBJ2-3; weak D call: TRBD2 (5 bases). Germline CDR1 LGHDT, CDR2 YNNKEL (reference sequence). V lost 4 bases and J lost 5, with 16 bases in between. This CDR3 comprises 15 residues. The CDR3 protein is CASSPRPELVDTQYF. CDR3 DNA sequence: TGTGCCAGCAGCCCGCGCCCTGAACTAGTAGATACGCAGTATTTT.

The J gene is TRBJ2-2, the V gene TRBV19; D is possibly TRBD2 (6 bases). CDR1 and CDR2 (germline): LNHDA, SQIVND (reference sequence). Trimming left V 8 bases short and J 2 bases short, with 12 bases between. There are 14 residues in the CDR3. CDR3 residues: CASRTGANTGELFF. CDR3 sequence (DNA): TGTGCCAGTCGAACGGGAGCCAACACCGGGGAGCTGTTTTTT.

The rearrangement joins TRBV19 to TRBJ2-1, with D possibly being TRBD2 (5 bases). V was cut by 5 bases and J by 5 bases, with 16 bases left in between. From germline, CDR1 is LNHDA and CDR2 SQIVND (reference sequence). There are 15 residues in the CDR3. This CDR3 reads CASSLGLREHNEQFF. CDR3 nucleotide sequence: TGTGCCAGTAGTTTAGGCCTCCGGGAACACAATGAGCAGTTCTTC.

This clone has only a few counts. The chain joins TRBV19 to TRBJ1-1; possible D gene TRBD1, 5 bases. The germline gives CDR1 LNHDA, CDR2 SQIVND (reference sequence). The ends were cut back, 5 bases at V and 7 bases at J, with 17 bases in the middle. The CDR3 covers 14 residues. Written as DNA, the CDR3 is TGTGCCAGTAGTCCCTCGACAGTACCTGGTGAAGCTTTCTTT. It codes for CASSPSTVPGEAFF.

The chain links TRBV27 to TRBJ1-5; D not resolved. The CDR3 totals 15 residues. V shed 5 bases and J shed 2 bases, with 13 bases lying between them. The germline V gene encodes CDR1 MNHEY and CDR2 SMNVEV (reference sequence). CDR3 protein: CASSPLGGRNQPQHF. CDR3 nucleotide sequence: TGTGCCAGCAGTCCCCTTGGAGGTCGCAATCAGCCCCAGCATTTT.

The CDR3 spells CAISSSGGDGGYTF. CDR3 nucleotides: TGTGCCATCAGCTCTTCAGGGGGCGACGGTGGCTACACCTTC. This chain links TRBV10-3 with TRBJ1-2; 8 bases line up with TRBD1. Trimming removed 6 bases from V and 7 bases from J; junction bases left unmatched: 10. The germline V gene encodes CDR1 ENHRY and CDR2 SYGVKD. The CDR3 has 14 amino acids.